This T cell receptor beta chain was documented in a study of technical replicates of blood from a few donors. V lost 0 bases and J 2 bases, leaving 11 bases between the germline ends. CDR1 is SGHVS, CDR2 FNYEAQ, per germline. The CDR3 has 16 amino acids. The protocol was immunoSEQ multiplex PCR, while the TCRdb copy is restricted to in-frame clones and leaves out a portion. The sample yields 60,000 to 85,000 clones, nearly 98% seen once. The sample consisted of T cells isolated from PBMCs. This TCR came from a human donor in good health. This chain joins TRBV7-6 and TRBJ2-1; a possible D gene is TRBD2 (5 bases). The CDR3 DNA follows: TGTGCCAGCAGCTTAGCGCAGAGCGGAACCTACAATGAGCAGTTCTTC. Residues: CASSLAQSGTYNEQFF.